A single sample gave rise to the 26 T cell receptor beta chains below, sequenced in a study of T cell changes during pregnancy in multiple sclerosis. The data were produced by immunoSEQ multiplex PCR, yet TCRdb's version contains in-frame clones alone and is incomplete. Counted here are around 57,000 clones, around 92% occurring once; the ten biggest clones make up more than 0.15%. The source was CD4+ T cells from peripheral blood mononuclear cells, collected after pregnancy. The receptors come from a female donor in good health, enrolled as a control in a pregnancy study.

CDR3 in DNA: TGTGCCAGCAGCTTAGATCGGTCGGGCAATGAGCAGTTCTTC. Its protein is CASSLDRSGNEQFF. The V gene is TRBV7-2, the J gene TRBJ2-1, with D unclear. The CDR3 sequence is 14 residues long. The germline gives CDR1 SGHTA, CDR2 FQGNSA. Between the trimmed V and J ends, which lost 1 base and 6 bases, there was a span of 10 bases.

The V call is TRBV10-3, the J call TRBJ1-6, with TRBD1 matching over 8 bases. The length of the CDR3 is 16 residues. Germline lookup yields CDR1 ENHRY and CDR2 SYGVKD. The trim removed 0 bases at V and 5 bases at J, leaving 3 bases unmatched. The DNA for the CDR3 is TGTGCCATCAGTGAGTCGGGACAGGCGAATAATTCACCCCTCCACTTT. It yields the protein CAISESGQANNSPLHF.

This clone was counted a few times. The chain links TRBV6-1 to TRBJ1-4; D possibly corresponds to TRBD1 (6 bases). Germline V gives CDR1 MNHNS, CDR2 SASEGT. V lost 5 bases to trimming and J lost 7 bases, with 14 bases between them. The CDR3 contains 14 residues. CDR3 nucleotides: TGTGCCAGCAGTCTCCGGACAGAAGCTGAAAAACTGTTTTTT. Amino acids: CASSLRTEAEKLFF.

This rearrangement joins TRBV7-9 to TRBJ1-1; TRBD1 is a possible D gene (6 bases). V was shortened by 4 bases and J by 4 bases, with 10 bases between the two germline ends. CDR3 size: 13 residues. Germline V CDR1 and CDR2: SEHNR, FQNEAQ (reference sequence). In DNA, the CDR3 is TGTGCCAGCAGCTGGCAGGGGAGCACTGAAGCTTTCTTT. Its protein product is CASSWQGSTEAFF. The full variable domain, with the rest looked up from reference TRBV7-9 and TRBJ1-1, is DTGVSQNPRHKITKRGQNVTFRCDPISEHNRLYWYRQTLGQGPEFLTYFQNEAQLEKSRLLSDRFSAERPKGSFSTLEIQRTEQGDSAMYLCASSWQGSTEAFFGQGTRLTVV.

In DNA form, the CDR3 reads TGTGCCAGCAGCCAAACTCCCTCCTCCGGGACTTCAACTTCACCCCTCCACTTT. It yields the protein CASSQTPSSGTSTSPLHF. This chain uses TRBV4-2 with TRBJ1-6, with D perhaps TRBD1 (5 bases). Trimming took off 2 bases at V and 9 bases at J, with 23 bases between the two ends. This CDR3 is built from 18 residues. Germline CDR1 is LGHNA and CDR2 is YNFKEQ.

This sequence joins TRBV2 and TRBJ1-1, with D possibly matching TRBD1 (5 bases). The germline V gene encodes CDR1 SNHLY and CDR2 FYNNEI. Trimming removed 6 bases at V and 11 bases at J, with 16 bases between. This CDR3 contains 12 residues. The CDR3 sequence: CASREPEGAAFF. CDR3 bases: TGTGCCAGCAGGGAACCGGAAGGGGCGGCTTTCTTT.

V usage is TRBV5-1 and J usage is TRBJ1-4; a weak D match, TRBD1 (5 bases). The CDR3 is made up of 14 amino acids. The germline gives CDR1 SGHRS, CDR2 YFSETQ. V was pared by 4 bases and J by 5 bases, with 12 bases between. The DNA of the CDR3 is TGCGCCAGCAGCGGAGGGGAATGGAATGAAAAACTGTTTTTT. Translating gives CASSGGEWNEKLFF.

This rearrangement joins TRBV7-2 to TRBJ1-2; D uncertain. The V end lost 3 bases, the J end lost 2 bases, and 7 bases lay between the germline ends. The germline V gene has CDR1 SGHTA and CDR2 FQGNSA. The CDR3 totals 13 residues. CDR3 in amino acids: CASSLSRNYGYTF. CDR3 nucleotides: TGTGCCAGCAGCTTGTCCCGGAACTATGGCTACACCTTC.

The chain carries TRBV10-3 and TRBJ1-5; D is unresolved. Trimming left V 5 bases short and J 10 bases short, with 15 bases between. This CDR3 is 13 amino acids long. Looked up from germline, CDR1 is ENHRY and CDR2 is SYGVKD. CDR3 protein: CAISSETLKPQHF. CDR3 nucleotide sequence: TGTGCCATCAGTTCGGAGACCCTGAAACCCCAGCATTTT.

J is TRBJ1-6 and V is TRBV6-5; tentatively, D is TRBD1 (6 bases). V gave up 6 bases and J gave up 9 bases, with 12 bases separating them. Germline CDR1 MNHEY, CDR2 SVGAGI. This CDR3 spans 13 amino acids. CDR3 sequence reads: CASRTGPGSPLHF. In nucleotides, the CDR3 is TGTGCCAGCAGGACAGGCCCGGGTTCACCCCTCCACTTT.

The V and J genes are TRBV14 and TRBJ2-3, with 7 bases lining up with TRBD1. With V trimmed by 1 base and J by 11 bases, 3 bases remained unmatched. Germline CDR1 reads SGHDN; CDR2 reads FVKESK. The CDR3 sequence is 12 residues long. The CDR3 DNA is TGTGCCAGCAGCCAAGTAACAGGGGTGCAGTATTTT. It specifies CASSQVTGVQYF.

The genes are TRBV7-2 and TRBJ1-2; D possibly corresponds to TRBD1 (6 bases). CDR1 and CDR2 (germline): SGHTA, FQGNSA. The CDR3 is made up of 13 amino acids. Trimming removed 6 bases at V and 3 bases at J, with 11 bases between. DNA of the CDR3: TGTGCCAGCAGATCCCCAGGGGACTATGGCTACACCTTC. Its protein is CASRSPGDYGYTF.

This chain uses TRBV2 with TRBJ1-1; D unresolved. The CDR3 sequence is 13 residues long. In germline, CDR1 is SNHLY, CDR2 FYNNEI. Trimming pared 3 bases from V and 1 base from J, leaving 6 bases between. The CDR3 here is CASSDTWNTEAFF. CDR3 in DNA: TGTGCCAGCAGTGACACATGGAACACTGAAGCTTTCTTT.

This clone was seen a single time. The rearrangement joins TRBV19 to TRBJ1-1; TRBD1 might be the D (5 bases). Germline loops: CDR1 LNHDA, CDR2 SQIVND (reference sequence). Trimming removed 2 bases at V and 6 bases at J, with 19 bases between. The CDR3 runs 16 residues. The CDR3: CASSIMAGQGVAEAFF. The CDR3 DNA sequence: TGTGCCAGTAGTATAATGGCGGGGCAGGGAGTGGCTGAAGCTTTCTTT. The whole variable domain, filled in from reference TRBV19 and TRBJ1-1, reads DGGITQSPKYLFRKEGQNVTLSCEQNLNHDAMYWYRQDPGQGLRLIYYSQIVNDFQKGDIAEGYSVSREKKESFPLTVTSAQKNPTAFYLCASSIMAGQGVAEAFFGQGTRLTVV.

The chain has TRBV25-1 and TRBJ2-1, with 13 positions matching TRBD2. CDR3 length: 16 amino acids. After removal of 8 bases from V and 3 bases from J, the junction contained 7 bases not matched to a gene. Germline CDR1 and CDR2: MGHDK and SYGVNS. The CDR3 sequence is CASQGRLAGGYNEQFF. CDR3 DNA: TGTGCCAGCCAGGGGCGACTAGCGGGGGGCTACAATGAGCAGTTCTTC.

The chain is built from TRBV7-9 and TRBJ1-3, with 8 bases matching TRBD1. The germline V gene has CDR1 SEHNR and CDR2 FQNEAQ (reference sequence). The CDR3 runs to 15 residues. Trimming took 5 bases from V and 4 from J; bases not matched to a gene: 7. The CDR3 DNA sequence: TGTGCCAGCAGCGAGGGACAGGCGATCGGAAACACCATATATTTT. Translation: CASSEGQAIGNTIYF. The full variable domain, with the rest looked up from reference TRBV7-9 and TRBJ1-3, is DTGVSQNPRHKITKRGQNVTFRCDPISEHNRLYWYRQTLGQGPEFLTYFQNEAQLEKSRLLSDRFSAERPKGSFSTLEIQRTEQGDSAMYLCASSEGQAIGNTIYFGEGSWLTVV.

The genes are TRBV5-4 and TRBJ1-2, with 7 positions matching TRBD1. The CDR3 extends over 14 amino acids. V lost 3 bases to trimming and J lost 3 bases; unmatched junction nucleotides: 5. Per the germline V gene, CDR1 is SGHNT and CDR2 is YYREEE (reference sequence). CDR3 in amino acids: CASSSGQRDYGYTF. The CDR3 DNA follows: TGTGCCAGCAGCTCGGGACAGCGAGACTATGGCTACACCTTC.

V and J are TRBV14 and TRBJ2-5; TRBD1 matches at 8 bases. Germline V gene sequence: CDR1 SGHDN, CDR2 FVKESK. The CDR3 has 17 residues. V shed 4 bases and J 1 base; nucleotides not matched to a gene: 11. CDR3 sequence reads: CASSPEATGVGQETQYF. The CDR3 coding sequence is TGTGCCAGCAGCCCCGAGGCGACAGGGGTTGGCCAAGAGACCCAGTACTTC.

The rearrangement links TRBV5-1 to TRBJ2-7; the match to TRBD1 covers 7 bases. CDR1 and CDR2 (germline): SGHRS, YFSETQ. The V and J ends lost 0 bases and 4 bases, in that order; junction bases with no gene match: 4. The CDR3 spans 14 residues. The CDR3 nucleotides are TGCGCCAGCAGCTTGGGAGGGACAGCTTACGAGCAGTACTTC. The encoded protein is CASSLGGTAYEQYF.

V and J are TRBV7-9 and TRBJ1-1; D gene unclear. CDR1 is SEHNR, CDR2 FQNEAQ, per germline (reference sequence). The CDR3 is made up of 13 amino acids. The V and J ends lost 3 bases and 3 bases respectively, with 8 bases between them. CDR3 nucleotides: TGTGCCAGCAGCTTGAATCGGGACACTGAAGCTTTCTTT. This encodes CASSLNRDTEAFF.

V gene TRBV7-2 combines with J gene TRBJ2-5, with TRBD2 as a possible D gene (6 bases). V was pared by 5 bases and J by 4 bases, with 14 bases between. CDR3 length: 14 amino acids. Germline lookup yields CDR1 SGHTA and CDR2 FQGNSA. In DNA form, the CDR3 reads TGTGCCAGCAGCCAGGCGGGGAGGCGAGAGACCCAGTACTTC. Protein product: CASSQAGRRETQYF.

The CDR3 reads CASSLPQGALNEQFF. CDR3 bases: TGTGCCAGCAGTTTGCCACAGGGGGCCCTCAATGAGCAGTTCTTC. The genes are TRBV6-6 and TRBJ2-1; 9 bases map to TRBD1. The CDR3 covers 15 residues. Germline CDR1 MNHNY, CDR2 SVGAGI (reference sequence). J gave up 6 bases and V 4 bases, and 7 bases lay outside the gene matches.

This clone has just one count. This chain links TRBV15 with TRBJ1-2, with 7 bases lining up with TRBD1. This CDR3 has 15 amino acids. Germline V gives CDR1 LNHNV, CDR2 YYDKDF (reference sequence). V dropped 0 bases and J dropped 8; count of bases not matched to a gene: 9. The CDR3: CATSRDPRGTRGYTF. The CDR3 DNA sequence: TGTGCCACCAGCAGAGATCCCAGGGGGACGAGGGGCTACACCTTC.

The V and J genes are TRBV18 and TRBJ2-7; 9 nucleotides line up with TRBD1. Germline assignment: CDR1 KGHSH and CDR2 LQKENI. This CDR3 has 13 amino acids. Trimming took 6 bases from V and 6 from J; bases not matched to a gene: 6. The CDR3 DNA sequence: TGTGCCAGCTCTCGGGACAGGGAAAGCGAGCAGTACTTC. Amino acid sequence: CASSRDRESEQYF.

The chain combines TRBV7-9 with TRBJ2-2; D is perhaps TRBD2 (5 bases). Trimming took off 5 bases at V and 0 bases at J, with 16 bases between the two ends. This CDR3 comprises 17 residues. In germline, CDR1 is SEHNR, CDR2 FQNEAQ (reference sequence). The CDR3 sequence is CASSPPRGASNTGELFF. The DNA for the CDR3 is TGTGCCAGCAGCCCCCCTCGGGGAGCATCGAACACCGGGGAGCTGTTTTTT.

Only one count was recorded for this clone. The V call is TRBV7-2, the J call TRBJ1-4; D perhaps matches TRBD1 (6 bases). CDR3 length: 13 residues. The germline gives CDR1 SGHTA, CDR2 FQGNSA. V was shortened by 6 bases and J by 5 bases, with 10 bases between the two germline ends. The CDR3: CASRQGKNEKLFF. In nucleotides, the CDR3 is TGTGCCAGCAGACAGGGCAAGAATGAAAAACTGTTTTTT.